This TCR beta chain was found in a study of metastatic and nonmetastatic thyroid tumors. Under the authors' procedure: The study's classifier, a distant-metastasis tool for papillary thyroid cancer, was built using CDR3 differences across clinicopathological groups. Using MiXCR, TCRdb re-called clones from the PCR reads. For this entry, the V and J calls and clone size follow TCRdb and not the study's own pipeline. This sample has just over 20,000 clones; 35% to 40% occur once, and the top ten carry approximately 28%. Study-level results: Within blood and tumor, benign nodules reportedly had significantly lower TCR beta diversity than malignant thyroid tumors did.

Ten or more counts support this clone. Antigen specificity is unknown. Ahead of thyroid surgery, no patient had received treatment of any kind. The sequenced material came from tumor tissue. The sequence was obtained from a female donor with papillary thyroid cancer or a benign thyroid nodule (not recorded which). Some clones in this sample may be carry-over from other donors' samples.

The CDR3 here is CASSSGGGQPQHF. The DNA of the CDR3 is TGTGCCAGCAGTTCGGGGGGCGGTCAGCCCCAGCATTTT. V is TRBV6-1 and J is TRBJ1-5, with D perhaps TRBD1 (6 bases). Trimming took off 5 bases at V and 6 bases at J, with 11 bases between the two ends. The CDR3 totals 13 residues. Per germline, CDR1 MNHNS and CDR2 SASEGT.